This TCR beta chain appears in the sequencing data of a study of CD8 T cells in ankylosing spondylitis. This CDR3 spans 15 amino acids. Trimming stripped 5 bases from V and 3 bases from J, with 14 bases between. Per the germline V gene, CDR1 is SEHNR and CDR2 is FQNEAQ (reference sequence). MiXCR, run by TCRdb on the 5' RACE reads, gives a single entry per CDR3 protein. Of some 120,000 distinct CDR3 sequences listed, roughly 13% were seen once; the top ten hold 2.5% to 3%. This clonotype was counted only a few times. V usage is TRBV7-9 and J usage is TRBJ1-5; TRBD1 might be the D (5 bases). This clonotype originated in a female donor with ankylosing spondylitis or in good health (not recorded which). Sequenced input: blood, either unsorted or a sorted T cell fraction (not recorded which). The CDR3: CASSPPGGLNQPQHF. CDR3 DNA sequence: TGTGCCAGCAGCCCGCCGGGGGGTCTCAATCAGCCCCAGCATTTT. Full variable domain (remainder filled in from reference TRBV7-9 and TRBJ1-5): DTGVSQNPRHKITKRGQNVTFRCDPISEHNRLYWYRQTLGQGPEFLTYFQNEAQLEKSRLLSDRFSAERPKGSFSTLEIQRTEQGDSAMYLCASSPPGGLNQPQHFGDGTRLSIL.